Listed below are T cell receptor beta chains from one sample, sequenced in a study of OX40 agonist ivuxolimab in advanced cancers. Sequencing used immunoSEQ multiplex PCR; TCRdb keeps in-frame clones, though not all of them. The table lists some 20,000 clones, 70% to 90% of them singletons. Here the sequenced sample was CD4+ or CD8+ T cells sorted from blood, taken in a trial of the OX40 agonist ivuxolimab. The receptors come from an adult with an advanced solid tumor such as melanoma, head and neck, liver or kidney cancer. Each CDR3 is given with its conserved first and last residue. The D gene is left open where the match is weak. The listing skips clone size in some rows; elsewhere it reads once, few, many or a size class.

>TRBV7-6|-|TRBJ2-7|-
TGTGCCAGCAGCTTAGGCGACGAGCAGTACTTC
CASSLGDEQYF
>TRBV7-3|-|TRBJ2-1|-
TGTGCCAGCAGCATCAATGGGGGGAGCTCCTACAATGAGCAGTTCTTC
CASSINGGSSYNEQFF
>TRBV25-1|-|TRBJ2-1|few
TGTGCCAGCAGTGAGAGCAATGAGCAGTTCTTC
CASSESNEQFF
>TRBV27|TRBD1|TRBJ1-5|-
TGTGCCAGCAGTACCGGGACAGGGAGTAATCAGCCCCAGCATTTT
CASSTGTGSNQPQHF
>TRBV2|-|TRBJ1-1|-
TGTGCCAGCAGTGAAACCGGTCGGAAAGCTTTCTTT
CASSETGRKAFF
>TRBV29-1|-|TRBJ2-7|-
TGCAGCGTTGATTCTGGCTACGAGCAGTACTTC
CSVDSGYEQYF
>TRBV4-1|-|TRBJ1-1|-
TGCGCCAGCAGCCAAGCCACGCGGACTGAAGCTTTCTTT
CASSQATRTEAFF
>TRBV9|-|TRBJ2-5|once
TGTGCCAGCAGCGCCGACGTAGGAAAAGAGACCCAGTACTTC
CASSADVGKETQYF
>TRBV28|-|TRBJ2-5|-
TGTGCCAGCAGTTTATTGGGCGAGGGGGAGACCCAGTACTTC
CASSLLGEGETQYF
>TRBV19|-|TRBJ2-1|-
TGTGCCAGTAGTAGTCTCAGGGGAGGGTCTGGCGGCGAGCAGTTCTTC
CASSSLRGGSGGEQFF
>TRBV27|TRBD1|TRBJ2-1|-
TGTGCCAGCAGTATGTGGACAGGGCCCTCCAATGAGCAGTTCTTC
CASSMWTGPSNEQFF
>TRBV10-3|TRBD2|TRBJ2-1|-
TGTGCCATCAGTGCTACTAGCGGGGCCACCTACAATGAGCAGTTCTTC
CAISATSGATYNEQFF
>TRBV14|TRBD2|TRBJ2-1|-
TGTGCCAGCAGCCAAGGGACTAGCGGGTACAATGAGCAGTTCTTC
CASSQGTSGYNEQFF
>TRBV6-5|-|TRBJ1-2|-
TGTGCCAGCAGAGAGGGATCCTATGGCTACACCTTC
CASREGSYGYTF
>TRBV6-5|-|TRBJ2-7|-
TGTGCCAGCAGAGACTACGAGCAGTACTTC
CASRDYEQYF